This T cell receptor beta chain was profiled in a study of blood T cell repertoires in COVID-19. Overall study: Sources were T cells, B-cell-depleted T cells, or PBMCs; the material itself was cDNA or gDNA.

V trimming: 9 bases; J trimming: 0 bases; junction bases outside the gene matches: 7. From germline, CDR1 is SEHNR and CDR2 FQNEAQ (reference sequence). The CDR3 consists of 16 residues. Assay: immunoSEQ multiplex PCR; the TCRdb copy retains only in-frame clones and omits some. The repertoire consists of some 13,000 clones, with around four fifths occurring once and the leading ten covering approximately 35%. The sequenced material came from peripheral blood. The receptor comes from a human donor in a cohort sampled during active COVID-19. The chain employs TRBV7-9 and TRBJ2-4; 11 nucleotides align to TRBD2. The CDR3 region is CASSTSGAVAKNIQYF. CDR3 nucleotides: TGTGCCAGTTCGACTAGCGGGGCCGTAGCCAAAAACATTCAGTACTTC.